Detailed here is one T cell receptor (beta chain). The germline gives CDR1 SGHDN, CDR2 FVKESK. CDR3 length: 16 amino acids. With V trimmed by 0 bases and J by 3 bases, 5 bases remained unmatched. The sample belongs to a study of control samples from healthy donors and cancer patients. Repertoires were generated with immunoSEQ multiplex PCR, while TCRdb's copy carries only in-frame clones and drops some. This sample has tens of thousands of clones, with approximately 82% found just once. The sequence was obtained from a man in his fifties or sixties with head and neck cancer. The sample taken for sequencing was PBMCs. The gene calls are TRBV14 and TRBJ2-7; 10 bases are a match to TRBD1. CDR3 DNA sequence: TGTGCCAGCAGCCAAGATTCCCGGACAGGGGGCTACGAGCAGTACTTC. It encodes CASSQDSRTGGYEQYF.